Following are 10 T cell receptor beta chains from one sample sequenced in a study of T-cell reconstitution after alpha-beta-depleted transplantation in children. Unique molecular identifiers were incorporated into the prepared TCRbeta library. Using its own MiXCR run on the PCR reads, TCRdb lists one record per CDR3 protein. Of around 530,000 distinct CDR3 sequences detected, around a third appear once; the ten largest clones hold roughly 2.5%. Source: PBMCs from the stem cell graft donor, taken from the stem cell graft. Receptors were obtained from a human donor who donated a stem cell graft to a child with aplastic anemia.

CDR3 protein: CASSPLDHGTYGYTF. In nucleotides, the CDR3 is TGTGCCAGCAGCCCCTTGGACCATGGGACCTATGGCTACACCTTC. The chain employs TRBV9 and TRBJ1-2; a weak D match, TRBD1 (5 bases). V lost 4 bases and J 4 bases, leaving 17 bases between the germline ends. The CDR3 length is 15 residues. Germline V gene sequence: CDR1 SGDLS, CDR2 YYNGEE.

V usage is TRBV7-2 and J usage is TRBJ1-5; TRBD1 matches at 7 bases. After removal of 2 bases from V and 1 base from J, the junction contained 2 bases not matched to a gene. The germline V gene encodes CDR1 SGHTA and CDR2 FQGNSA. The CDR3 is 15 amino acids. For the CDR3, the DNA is TGTGCCAGCAGCTTAACGGGACAGAGCAATCAGCCCCAGCATTTT. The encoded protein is CASSLTGQSNQPQHF.

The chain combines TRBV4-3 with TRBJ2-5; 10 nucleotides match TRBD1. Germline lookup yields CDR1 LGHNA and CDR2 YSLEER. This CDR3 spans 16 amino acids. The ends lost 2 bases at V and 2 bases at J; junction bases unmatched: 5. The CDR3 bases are TGCGCCAGCAGCCAACAGGGACAGGGGAGTCAAGAGACCCAGTACTTC. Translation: CASSQQGQGSQETQYF.

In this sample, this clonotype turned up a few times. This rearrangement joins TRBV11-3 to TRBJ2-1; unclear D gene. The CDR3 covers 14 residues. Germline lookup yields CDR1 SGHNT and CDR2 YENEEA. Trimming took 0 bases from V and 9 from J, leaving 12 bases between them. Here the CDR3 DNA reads TGTGCCAGCAGCTTAGATGGAGCAAGGGTTGAGCAGTTCTTC. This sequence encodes CASSLDGARVEQFF.

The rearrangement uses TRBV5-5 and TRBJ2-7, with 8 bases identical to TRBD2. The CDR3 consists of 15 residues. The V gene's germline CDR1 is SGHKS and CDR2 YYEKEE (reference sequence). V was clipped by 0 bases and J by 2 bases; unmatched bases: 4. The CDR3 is CASSLVLAEAYEQYV. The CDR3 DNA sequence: TGTGCCAGCAGCTTGGTACTAGCGGAAGCCTACGAGCAGTACGTC.

The DNA for the CDR3 is TGTGCCAGCAGTGAAGGGATTTTCCGTGGCTACACCTTC. Amino acid sequence: CASSEGIFRGYTF. The J gene is TRBJ1-2, the V gene TRBV2; the D is unclear. V dropped 1 base and J dropped 7 bases, with 10 bases sitting between them. CDR3 length equals 13 residues. Germline CDR1 SNHLY, CDR2 FYNNEI.

The CDR3 loop is CASSYPDSNNEQFF. As DNA, the CDR3 is TGTGCCAGCAGTTACCCAGACAGCAACAATGAGCAGTTCTTC. The chain recombines TRBV6-5 with TRBJ2-1, with a possible D match to TRBD1 (5 bases). V was trimmed by 2 bases and J by 5 bases, leaving 10 bases between them. The CDR3 covers 14 residues. Per the germline V gene, CDR1 is MNHEY and CDR2 is SVGAGI.

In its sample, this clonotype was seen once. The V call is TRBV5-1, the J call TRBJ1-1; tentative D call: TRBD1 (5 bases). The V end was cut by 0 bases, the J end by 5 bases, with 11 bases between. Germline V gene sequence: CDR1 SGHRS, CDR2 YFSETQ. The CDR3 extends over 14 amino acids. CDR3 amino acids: CASSLGHGGTEAFF. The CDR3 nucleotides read TGCGCCAGCAGCTTGGGCCACGGGGGGACTGAAGCTTTCTTT. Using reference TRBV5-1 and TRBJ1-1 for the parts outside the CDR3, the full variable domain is KAGVTQTPRYLIKTRGQQVTLSCSPISGHRSVSWYQQTPGQGLQFLFEYFSETQRNKGNFPGRFSGRQFSNSRSEMNVSTLELGDSALYLCASSLGHGGTEAFFGQGTRLTVV.

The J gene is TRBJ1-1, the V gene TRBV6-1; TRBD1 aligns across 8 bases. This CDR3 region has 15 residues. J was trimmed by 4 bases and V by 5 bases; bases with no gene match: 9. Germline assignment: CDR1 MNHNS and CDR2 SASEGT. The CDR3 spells CASSPEDRAVTEAFF. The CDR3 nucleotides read TGTGCCAGCAGTCCGGAGGACAGGGCTGTCACTGAAGCTTTCTTT.

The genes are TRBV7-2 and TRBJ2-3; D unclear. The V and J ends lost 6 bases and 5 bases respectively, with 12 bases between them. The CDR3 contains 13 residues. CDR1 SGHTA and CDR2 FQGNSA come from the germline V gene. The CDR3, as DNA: TGTGCCAGCAGTTACGATATACGAGATACGCAGTATTTT. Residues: CASSYDIRDTQYF.